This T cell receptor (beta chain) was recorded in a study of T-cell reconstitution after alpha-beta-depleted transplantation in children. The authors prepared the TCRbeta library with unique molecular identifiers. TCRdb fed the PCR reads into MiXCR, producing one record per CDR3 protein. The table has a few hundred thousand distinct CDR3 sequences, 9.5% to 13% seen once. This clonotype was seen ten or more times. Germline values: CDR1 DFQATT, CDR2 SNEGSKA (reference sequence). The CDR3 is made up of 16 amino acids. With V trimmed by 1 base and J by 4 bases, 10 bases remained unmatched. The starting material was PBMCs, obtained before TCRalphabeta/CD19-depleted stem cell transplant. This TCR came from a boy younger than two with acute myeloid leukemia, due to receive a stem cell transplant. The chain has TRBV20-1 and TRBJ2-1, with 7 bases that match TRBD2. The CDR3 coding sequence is TGCAGTGCTAGAGCCTGGGGACTATGGGAATACAATGAGCAGTTCTTC. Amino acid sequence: CSARAWGLWEYNEQFF.